This T cell receptor beta chain was recovered during a study of tumor-infiltrating lymphocytes in primary liver carcinoma. Turning to the study itself: The patient population consisted of men and women between 30 and 69 years of age.

RNA was extracted from whole blood without cell sorting, alongside germline DNA. This CDR3 contains 16 residues. Germline V gives CDR1 SGHKS, CDR2 YYEKEE (reference sequence). With regard to this clonotype: A read error may explain this, as a much larger clone is one base away.

Starting from around 510 ng of total RNA, TCR beta cDNA was produced with a primer in the constant region. Researchers made the TCR beta libraries by running three nested multiplex PCR rounds with slightly modified ARM-PCR. The first two PCR rounds used TRBV1-TRBV30 primers with a Cbeta primer, roughly 10 cycles each. TCRdb recomputed calls from the multiplex PCR reads with MiXCR, one row per CDR3 protein. In the table there are nearly 200,000 distinct CDR3 sequences, 65% of which are singletons. V gene TRBV5-5 combines with J gene TRBJ2-5; 12 nucleotides line up with TRBD2. The sample was peripheral blood. The origin of this receptor is a woman aged 60-75 years with primary liver carcinoma and hepatitis B virus infection. The CDR3 bases are TGTGCCGGCAGCTCCAGGACTAGCGGGATAGGTGAGACCCAGTACTTC. It yields the protein CAGSSRTSGIGETQYF.